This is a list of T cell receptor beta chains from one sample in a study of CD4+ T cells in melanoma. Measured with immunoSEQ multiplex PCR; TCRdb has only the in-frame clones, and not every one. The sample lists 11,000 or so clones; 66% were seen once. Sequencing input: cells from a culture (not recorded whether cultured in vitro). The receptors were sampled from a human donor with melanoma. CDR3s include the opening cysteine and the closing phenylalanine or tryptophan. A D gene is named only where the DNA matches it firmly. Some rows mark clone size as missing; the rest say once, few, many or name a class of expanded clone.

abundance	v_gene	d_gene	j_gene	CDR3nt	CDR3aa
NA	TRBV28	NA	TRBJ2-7	TGTGCCAGCCCCGGTTCCTCACCGCCCTACGAGCAGTACTTC	CASPGSSPPYEQYF
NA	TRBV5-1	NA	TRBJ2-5	TGCGCCAGCAGCTTGGCCCACAACGGGGCGGGGGAGACCCAGTACTTC	CASSLAHNGAGETQYF
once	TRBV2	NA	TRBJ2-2	TGTGCCAGCAGTGTTGGGTCCGACGGGGAGCTGTTTTTT	CASSVGSDGELFF
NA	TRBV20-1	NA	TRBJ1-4	TGCAGTGCTAGTCGTGAAAAACTGTTTTTT	CSASREKLFF
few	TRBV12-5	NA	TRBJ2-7	TGTGCTAGTGGTCAGGGACGGGGCTACGAGCAGTACTTC	CASGQGRGYEQYF
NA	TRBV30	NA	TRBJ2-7	TGTGCCTGGAGTGGCGGACGGCGTAGCTCCTACGAGCAGTACTTC	CAWSGGRRSSYEQYF
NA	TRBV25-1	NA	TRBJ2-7	TGTGCCAGCACGCCCGCCTCGGGCGAGCAGTACTTC	CASTPASGEQYF
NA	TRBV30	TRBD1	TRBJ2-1	TGTGCCTGGTCCCCGGGACAGGGGATATGGCAGTTCTTC	CAWSPGQGIWQFF
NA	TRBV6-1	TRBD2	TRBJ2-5	TGTGCCAGCACCGGACTAGCAGAAGAGACCCAGTACTTC	CASTGLAEETQYF
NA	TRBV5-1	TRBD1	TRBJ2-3	TGCGCCAGCAGCTTGGCAGGGGGCCCGAATACGCAGTATTTT	CASSLAGGPNTQYF
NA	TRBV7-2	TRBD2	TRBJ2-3	TGTGCCAGCAGTTTAGGGTGGCGGGGGGGCTCTACAGATACGCAGTATTTT	CASSLGWRGGSTDTQYF
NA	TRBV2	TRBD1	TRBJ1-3	TGTGCCAGCAGTGGAGCCGGGACAGGGAACTCTGGAAACACCATATATTTT	CASSGAGTGNSGNTIYF
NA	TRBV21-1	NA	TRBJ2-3	TGTGCCAGCAGCCCCACCCTCACAGATACGCAGTATTTT	CASSPTLTDTQYF
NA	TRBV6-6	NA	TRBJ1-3	TGTGCCAGTGGATTAGCAGCACTCTCTGGAAACACCATATATTTT	CASGLAALSGNTIYF
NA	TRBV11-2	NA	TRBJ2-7	TGTGCCAGCAGCTTAAAACAGTACGAGCAGTACTTC	CASSLKQYEQYF
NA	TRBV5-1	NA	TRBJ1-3	TGCGCCAGCAGCTTGTTTGGGGGAAGCTCTGGAAACACCATATATTTT	CASSLFGGSSGNTIYF
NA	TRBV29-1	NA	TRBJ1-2	TGCAGCGTTGACCAGATAAGGGGCCATGGCTACACCTTC	CSVDQIRGHGYTF
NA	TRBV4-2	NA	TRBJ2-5	TGTGCCAGCAGCCAAGAAATGGGTCGCGAGACCCAGTACTTC	CASSQEMGRETQYF
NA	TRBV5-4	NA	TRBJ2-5	TGTGCCAGCGCCTCGGGGACGCAGGGAATGATTATCCAGTACTTC	CASASGTQGMIIQYF
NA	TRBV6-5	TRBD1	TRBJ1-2	TGTGCCAGCAGGGACCCGGGACAGGGGAACTATGGCTACACCTTC	CASRDPGQGNYGYTF
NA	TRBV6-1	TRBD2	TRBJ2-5	TGTGCCAGCAGTGAGGTGGGACTAGCGGGGGCGAACCAAGAGACCCAGTACTTC	CASSEVGLAGANQETQYF
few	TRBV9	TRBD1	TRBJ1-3	TGTGCCAGCGGACAGGACAGCTCTGGAAACACCATATATTTT	CASGQDSSGNTIYF
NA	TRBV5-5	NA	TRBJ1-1	TGTGCCAGCAGCCCCTGGGTCCACACTGAAGCTTTCTTT	CASSPWVHTEAFF
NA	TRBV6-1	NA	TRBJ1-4	TGTGCCAGCAGTGACGCGGGGGTTGAAAAACTGTTTTTT	CASSDAGVEKLFF
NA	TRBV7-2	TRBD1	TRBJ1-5	TGTGCCAGCAGCCCCGGACAGGGCTATCAGCCCCAGCATTTT	CASSPGQGYQPQHF
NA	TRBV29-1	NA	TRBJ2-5	TGCAGCGCCGCAAGGGGGGAAGAGACCCAGTACTTC	CSAARGEETQYF
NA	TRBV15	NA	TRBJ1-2	TGTGCCACCAGTATTCGGACAGCCATTGCGTTTTATGGCTACACCTTC	CATSIRTAIAFYGYTF
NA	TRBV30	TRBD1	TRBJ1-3	TGTGCCACAAGGACAGGCTCTGGAAACACCATATATTTT	CATRTGSGNTIYF
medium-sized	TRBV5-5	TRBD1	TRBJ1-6	TGTGCCAGCAGCCCATCGACAGGGTATAATTCACCCCTCCACTTT	CASSPSTGYNSPLHF
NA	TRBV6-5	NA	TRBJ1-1	TGTGCCAGCCGCCGGACAGACACTGAAGCTTTCTTT	CASRRTDTEAFF
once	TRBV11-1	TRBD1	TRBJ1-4	TGTGCCAGCAGCTTACGAGGGGGCGCAACTAATGAAAAACTGTTTTTT	CASSLRGGATNEKLFF
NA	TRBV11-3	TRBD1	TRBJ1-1	TGTGCCAGCAGCCTCCAGGGGGGGAACACTGAAGCTTTCTTT	CASSLQGGNTEAFF
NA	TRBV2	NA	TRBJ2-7	TGTGCCAGCAGTGAAGGTCCCCCAGGGTCGGTGAACGAGCAGTACTTC	CASSEGPPGSVNEQYF
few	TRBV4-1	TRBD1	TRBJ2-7	TGCGCCAGCAGCCTCCCTCGGACAGGGGAGTCCTACGAGCAGTACTTC	CASSLPRTGESYEQYF
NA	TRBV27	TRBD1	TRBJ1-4	TGTGCCAGCAGTTTATTTCCCCCGCGACAGGGTTTTTATGAAAAACTGTTTTTT	CASSLFPPRQGFYEKLFF
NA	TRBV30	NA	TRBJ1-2	TGTGCCTGGAGTGTTTCGGTGACCCGGGGAGAGTTAGGCTACACCTTC	CAWSVSVTRGELGYTF
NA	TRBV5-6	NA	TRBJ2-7	TGTGCCAGCAGCTTAGTTGGGGGCGACGAGCAGTACTTC	CASSLVGGDEQYF
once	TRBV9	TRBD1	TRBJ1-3	TGTGCCAGCAGCGTAGGACAGGGCCGAGGAAACACCATATATTTT	CASSVGQGRGNTIYF
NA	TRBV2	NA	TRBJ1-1	TGTGCCAGCAGAGAGGGCTTCAGAGACACTGAAGCTTTCTTT	CASREGFRDTEAFF
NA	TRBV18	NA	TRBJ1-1	TGTGCCAGCTCGGGGGGGCGGGACACTGAAGCTTTCTTT	CASSGGRDTEAFF
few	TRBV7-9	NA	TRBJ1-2	TGTGCCAGCAGCTCTACCGGGACGGAAAATGGCTACACCTTC	CASSSTGTENGYTF
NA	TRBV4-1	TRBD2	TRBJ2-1	TGCGCCAGCAGCCATCCAGCGGGGGCCGGGAATGAGCAGTTCTTC	CASSHPAGAGNEQFF
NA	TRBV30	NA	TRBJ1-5	TGTGCCTGGAGTGGGACCCCGGTCCAGCCCCAGCATTTT	CAWSGTPVQPQHF
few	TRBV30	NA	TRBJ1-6	TGTGCCTGGAGTGTACCAGGGAATAATTCACCCCTCCACTTT	CAWSVPGNNSPLHF
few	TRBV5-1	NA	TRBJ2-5	TGCGCCAGCAGCTTGGGTCGACTGGACGCCCTGTACCAAGAGACCCAGTACTTC	CASSLGRLDALYQETQYF
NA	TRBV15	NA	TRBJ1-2	TGTGCCACCAGCAGGCTGTCGGGAACTAACTATGGCTACACCTTC	CATSRLSGTNYGYTF
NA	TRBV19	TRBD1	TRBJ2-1	TGTGCCAGTATGACTCGGACAGGAACGGATGAGCAGTTCTTC	CASMTRTGTDEQFF
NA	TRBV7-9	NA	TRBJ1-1	TGTGCCAGCAGATCCTCAGGCACTGAAGCTTTCTTT	CASRSSGTEAFF